This TCR beta chain was retrieved from a study of beta chain features in type 1 diabetes. Study outcomes and limitations: For type 1 diabetes patients, VDJ junctions showed fewer insertions and more deletions. Using cDNA template may skew counts toward highly expressing activated cells.

A single heparinised blood sample, averaging about 120 mL, was obtained per donor. Between the trimmed V and J ends, which lost 8 bases and 0 bases, there was a span of 14 bases. Per the germline V gene, CDR1 is MDHEN and CDR2 is SYDVKM. The CDR3 is 15 amino acids. Note on this clone: Its antigen is not known.

What was sequenced were expressed TCRB transcripts, since all of the isolated RNA had been reverse transcribed. Some clones are missing from TCRdb's copy, which holds only in-frame ones; the method was immunoSEQ multiplex PCR. The table records more than 350,000 clones, approximately 10% of them present only once. J is TRBJ2-1 and V is TRBV28; D may be TRBD1 or TRBD2 (6 bases each). The TCR was taken from a young woman in good health. The sample was naive CD4+ T cells from blood. CDR3 loop: CASARGEVSYNEQFF. The CDR3 bases are TGTGCCAGCGCAAGGGGGGAGGTCTCCTACAATGAGCAGTTCTTC. Full variable domain (outside the CDR3, taken from reference TRBV28 and TRBJ2-1): DVKVTQSSRYLVKRTGEKVFLECVQDMDHENMFWYRQDPGLGLRLIYFSYDVKMKEKGDIPEGYSVSREKKERFSLILESASTNQTSMYLCASARGEVSYNEQFFGPGTRLTVL.